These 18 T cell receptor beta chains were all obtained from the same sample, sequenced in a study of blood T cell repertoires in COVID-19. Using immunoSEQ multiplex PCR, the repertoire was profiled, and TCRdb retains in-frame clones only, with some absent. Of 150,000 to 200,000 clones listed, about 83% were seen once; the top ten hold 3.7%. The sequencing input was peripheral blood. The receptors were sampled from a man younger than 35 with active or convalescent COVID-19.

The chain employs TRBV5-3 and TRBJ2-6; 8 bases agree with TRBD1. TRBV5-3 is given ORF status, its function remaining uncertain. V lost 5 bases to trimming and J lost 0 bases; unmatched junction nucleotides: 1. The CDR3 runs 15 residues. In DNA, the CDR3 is TGTGCCAGAAGGACAGGGGACTCTGGGGCCAACGTCCTGACTTTC. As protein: CARRTGDSGANVLTF.

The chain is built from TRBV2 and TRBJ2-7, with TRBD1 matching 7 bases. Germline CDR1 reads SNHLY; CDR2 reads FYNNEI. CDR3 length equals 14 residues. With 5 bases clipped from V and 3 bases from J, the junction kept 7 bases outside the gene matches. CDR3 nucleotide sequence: TGTGCCAGCAGTATAATACAGGGGAACTACGAGCAGTACTTC. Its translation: CASSIIQGNYEQYF. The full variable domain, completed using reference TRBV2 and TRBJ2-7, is EPEVTQTPSHQVTQMGQEVILRCVPISNHLYFYWYRQILGQKVEFLVSFYNNEISEKSEIFDDQFSVERPDGSNFTLKIRSTKLEDSAMYFCASSIIQGNYEQYFGPGTRLTVT.

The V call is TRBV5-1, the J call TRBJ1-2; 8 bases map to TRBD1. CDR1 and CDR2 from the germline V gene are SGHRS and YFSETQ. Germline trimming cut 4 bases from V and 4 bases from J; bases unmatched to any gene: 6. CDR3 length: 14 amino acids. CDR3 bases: TGCGCCAGCAGCCCCGGGACAGGTACCTATGGCTACACCTTC. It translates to CASSPGTGTYGYTF.

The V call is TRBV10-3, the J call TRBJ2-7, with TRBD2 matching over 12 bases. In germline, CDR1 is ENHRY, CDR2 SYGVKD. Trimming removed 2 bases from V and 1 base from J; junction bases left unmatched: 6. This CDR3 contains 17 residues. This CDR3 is CAISEALAGGRSYEQYF. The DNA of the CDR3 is TGTGCCATCAGTGAGGCCCTAGCGGGAGGGCGATCCTACGAGCAGTACTTC.

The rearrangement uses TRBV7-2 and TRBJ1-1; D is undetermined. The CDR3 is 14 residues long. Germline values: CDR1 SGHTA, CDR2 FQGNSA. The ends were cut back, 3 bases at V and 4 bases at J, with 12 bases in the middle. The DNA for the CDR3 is TGTGCCAGCAGCTTCACGGACCGGGGCACTGAAGCTTTCTTT. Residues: CASSFTDRGTEAFF.

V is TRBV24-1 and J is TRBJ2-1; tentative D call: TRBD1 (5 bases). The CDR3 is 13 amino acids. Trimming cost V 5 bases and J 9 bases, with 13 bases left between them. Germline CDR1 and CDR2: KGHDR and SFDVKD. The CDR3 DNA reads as TGTGCCACCAGTGGAAGGGGCGCGAGTGAGCAGTTCTTC. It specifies CATSGRGASEQFF.

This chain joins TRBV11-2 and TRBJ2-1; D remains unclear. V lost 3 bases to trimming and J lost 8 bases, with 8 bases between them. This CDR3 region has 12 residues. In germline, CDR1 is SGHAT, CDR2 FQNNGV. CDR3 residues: CASSFMGDEQFF. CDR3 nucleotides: TGTGCCAGCAGCTTTATGGGCGATGAGCAGTTCTTC.

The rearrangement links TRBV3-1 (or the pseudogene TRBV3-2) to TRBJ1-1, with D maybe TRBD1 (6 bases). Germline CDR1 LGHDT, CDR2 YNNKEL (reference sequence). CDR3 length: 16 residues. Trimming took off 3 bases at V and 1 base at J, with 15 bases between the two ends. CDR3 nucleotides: TGTGCCAGCAGCCACTGGAACAGGGTCCGGAACACTGAAGCTTTCTTT. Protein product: CASSHWNRVRNTEAFF.

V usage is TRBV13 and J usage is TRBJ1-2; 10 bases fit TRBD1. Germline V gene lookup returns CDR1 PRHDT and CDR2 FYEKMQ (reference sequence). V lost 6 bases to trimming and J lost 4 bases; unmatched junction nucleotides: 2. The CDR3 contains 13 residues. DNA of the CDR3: TGTGCCAGCAGTAGGGACAGGGGCTATGGCTACACCTTC. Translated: CASSRDRGYGYTF.

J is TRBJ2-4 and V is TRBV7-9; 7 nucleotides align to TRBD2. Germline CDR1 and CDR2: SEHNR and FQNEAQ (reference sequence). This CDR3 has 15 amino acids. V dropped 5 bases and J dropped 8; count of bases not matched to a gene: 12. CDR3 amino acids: CASSPGVAAGDIQYF. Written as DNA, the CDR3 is TGTGCCAGCAGCCCCGGGGTTGCCGCGGGAGACATTCAGTACTTC.

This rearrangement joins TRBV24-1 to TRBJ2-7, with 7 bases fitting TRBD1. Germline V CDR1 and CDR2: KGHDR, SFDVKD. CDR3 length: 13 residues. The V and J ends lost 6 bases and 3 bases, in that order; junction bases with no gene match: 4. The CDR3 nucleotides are TGTGCCACCAGTCCGACAGGGAACTACGAGCAGTACTTC. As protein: CATSPTGNYEQYF.

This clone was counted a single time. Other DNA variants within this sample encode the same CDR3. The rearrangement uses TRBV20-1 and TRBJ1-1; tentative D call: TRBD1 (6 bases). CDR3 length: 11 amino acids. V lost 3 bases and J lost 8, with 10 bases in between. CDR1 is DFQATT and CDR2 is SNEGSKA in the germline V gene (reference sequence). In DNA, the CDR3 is TGCAGTGCTAGTACGGACAGCGAAGCTTTCTTT. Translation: CSASTDSEAFF.

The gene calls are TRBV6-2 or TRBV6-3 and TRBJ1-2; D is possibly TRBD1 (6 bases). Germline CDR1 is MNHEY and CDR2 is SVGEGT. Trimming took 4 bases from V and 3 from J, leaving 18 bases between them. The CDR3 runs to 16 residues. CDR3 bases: TGTGCCAGCAGTTGGGAGTCGGGGACATTGCACTATGGCTACACCTTC. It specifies CASSWESGTLHYGYTF.

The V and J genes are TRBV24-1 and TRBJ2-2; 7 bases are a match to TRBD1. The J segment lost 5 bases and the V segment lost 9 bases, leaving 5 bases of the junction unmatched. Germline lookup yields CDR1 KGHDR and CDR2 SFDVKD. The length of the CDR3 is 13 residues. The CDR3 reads CATRDSATGELFF. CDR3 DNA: TGTGCCACCCGGGACAGTGCAACCGGGGAGCTGTTTTTT.

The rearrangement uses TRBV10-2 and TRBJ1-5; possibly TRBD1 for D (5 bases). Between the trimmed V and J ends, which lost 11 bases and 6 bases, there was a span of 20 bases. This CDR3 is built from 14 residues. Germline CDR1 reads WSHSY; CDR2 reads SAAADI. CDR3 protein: CASNRGGVAQPQHF. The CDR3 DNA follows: TGCGCCTCAAACAGAGGAGGGGTTGCTCAGCCCCAGCATTTT.

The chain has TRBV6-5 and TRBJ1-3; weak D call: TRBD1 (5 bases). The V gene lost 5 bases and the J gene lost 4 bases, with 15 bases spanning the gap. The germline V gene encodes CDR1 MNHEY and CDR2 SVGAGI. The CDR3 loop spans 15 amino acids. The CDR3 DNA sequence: TGTGCCAGCAGTCGAACAGGCGGGATGGGAAACACCATATATTTT. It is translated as CASSRTGGMGNTIYF.

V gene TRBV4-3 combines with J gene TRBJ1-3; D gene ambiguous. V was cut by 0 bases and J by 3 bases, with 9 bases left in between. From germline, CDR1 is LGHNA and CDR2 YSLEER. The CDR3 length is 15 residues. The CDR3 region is CASSQDLQFGNTIYF. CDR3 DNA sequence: TGCGCCAGCAGCCAAGATTTACAGTTTGGAAACACCATATATTTT.

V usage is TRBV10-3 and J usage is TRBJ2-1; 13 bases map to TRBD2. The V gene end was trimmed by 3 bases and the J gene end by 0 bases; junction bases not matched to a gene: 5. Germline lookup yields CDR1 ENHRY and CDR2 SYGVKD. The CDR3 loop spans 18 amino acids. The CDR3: CAISEPGTSGISYNEQFF. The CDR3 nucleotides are TGTGCCATCAGTGAACCCGGGACTAGCGGGATCTCCTACAATGAGCAGTTCTTC.